This passage covers 25 T cell receptor beta chains from one sample sequenced in a study of Ad26.COV2.S vaccination and SARS-CoV-2 variants. Sequenced by immunoSEQ multiplex PCR; TCRdb stores in-frame clones only, minus some. There are roughly 400,000 clones in the sample; roughly 90% occur only once, and around 1.8% lies in the top ten. Noted treatment: some 20 received Ad26.COV2.S at low or high dose, single or two shots; roughly 5 received placebo; per-sample allocation not given. The samples were gathered on day 63 after the first injection of vaccine or placebo. The sequenced sample was peripheral blood, obtained in a trial of Ad26.COV2.S vaccine versus placebo. The receptors derive from a person between 18 and 65 years old who received the Ad26.COV2.S COVID-19 vaccine or a placebo.

This chain links TRBV24-1 with TRBJ2-2; 7 nucleotides agree with TRBD1. There are 14 residues in the CDR3. The trim removed 5 bases at V and 6 bases at J, leaving 5 bases unmatched. The germline V gene encodes CDR1 KGHDR and CDR2 SFDVKD. The CDR3 sequence is CATSGRQGAGELFF. CDR3 nucleotides: TGTGCCACCAGTGGGAGACAGGGTGCCGGGGAGCTGTTTTTT.

V is TRBV6-5 and J is TRBJ2-7; D call uncertain. V dropped 3 bases and J dropped 5 bases, with 17 bases sitting between them. The V gene's germline CDR1 is MNHEY and CDR2 SVGAGI. This CDR3 spans 15 amino acids. The CDR3 bases are TGTGCCAGCAGTTATGGGTGGGGTTCAGGAAACGAGCAGTACTTC. It translates to CASSYGWGSGNEQYF.

The chain recombines TRBV4-1 with TRBJ2-7; D uncertain. With 3 bases removed from V and 5 bases from J, the gap between germline ends came to 8 bases. The CDR3 totals 12 residues. CDR1 is MGHRA and CDR2 is YSYEKL in the germline V gene. CDR3: CASSQGLDEQYF. In nucleotides, the CDR3 is TGCGCCAGCAGCCAGGGCCTGGACGAGCAGTACTTC.

The chain joins TRBV6-5 to TRBJ2-3; TRBD1 is a possible D gene (5 bases). V was trimmed by 7 bases and J by 2 bases, leaving 13 bases between them. Looked up from germline, CDR1 is MNHEY and CDR2 is SVGAGI. The CDR3 is made up of 14 amino acids. CDR3 region: CASNRQTSTDTQYF. For the CDR3, the DNA is TGTGCCAGCAACAGGCAGACATCCACAGATACGCAGTATTTT.

V gene TRBV5-4 combines with J gene TRBJ2-3, with D possibly TRBD1 on 6 matching bases. Trimming removed 2 bases at V and 6 bases at J, with 13 bases between. Per germline, CDR1 SGHNT and CDR2 YYREEE (reference sequence). The CDR3 length is 14 residues. The CDR3 loop is CASSLQGSRDTQYF. In DNA form, the CDR3 reads TGTGCCAGCAGCTTACAGGGTTCAAGGGATACGCAGTATTTT.

This chain uses TRBV27 with TRBJ1-4; 8 nucleotides line up with TRBD1. Germline CDR1 reads MNHEY; CDR2 reads SMNVEV (reference sequence). This CDR3 is 15 amino acids long. V was pared by 3 bases and J by 5 bases, with 5 bases of the junction left unmatched. Here the CDR3 reads CASSLWTGSNEKLFF. CDR3 coding DNA: TGTGCCAGCAGTTTGTGGACAGGGTCGAATGAAAAACTGTTTTTT.

The chain joins TRBV19 to TRBJ1-4; 10 nucleotides match TRBD1. The CDR3 covers 14 residues. V lost 4 bases to trimming and J lost 7 bases; unmatched junction nucleotides: 3. Germline lookup yields CDR1 LNHDA and CDR2 SQIVND (reference sequence). CDR3 coding DNA: TGTGCCAGTAGTAGACAGGGGGCGCCTGAAAAACTGTTTTTT. Its protein is CASSRQGAPEKLFF.

The chain employs TRBV6-6 and TRBJ2-1; no firm D call. Trimming removed 0 bases at V and 7 bases at J, with 1 base between. This CDR3 spans 11 amino acids. Germline V lookup: CDR1 MNHNY, CDR2 SVGAGI (reference sequence). As DNA, the CDR3 is TGTGCCAGCAGTTACTCAAATGAGCAGTTCTTC. Translated, it gives CASSYSNEQFF.

The chain combines TRBV15 with TRBJ1-5, with D maybe TRBD1 (5 bases). The germline gives CDR1 LNHNV, CDR2 YYDKDF (reference sequence). There are 16 residues in the CDR3. The V and J ends lost 0 bases and 5 bases respectively, with 14 bases between them. The CDR3 spells CATSRDQGAGHQPQHF. Written as DNA, the CDR3 is TGTGCCACCAGCAGAGATCAAGGGGCAGGCCATCAGCCCCAGCATTTT.

This clone was observed once. J is TRBJ2-1 and V is TRBV5-4; no reliable D call. The CDR3 extends over 12 amino acids. Trimming cost V 5 bases and J 7 bases, with 10 bases left between them. Germline V CDR1 and CDR2: SGHNT, YYREEE (reference sequence). CDR3 DNA: TGTGCCAGCAGATCCACAGCAAATGAGCAGTTCTTC. The encoded protein is CASRSTANEQFF.

This chain joins TRBV5-5 and TRBJ2-5, with D unclear. CDR3 length: 14 residues. From germline, CDR1 is SGHKS and CDR2 YYEKEE (reference sequence). V was shortened by 0 bases and J by 4 bases, with 10 bases between the two germline ends. CDR3 DNA sequence: TGTGCCAGCAGCTTGGAGGGCTGGCGAGAGACCCAGTACTTC. Amino acids: CASSLEGWRETQYF.

The V gene is TRBV27, the J gene TRBJ1-2, with D possibly TRBD1 on 5 matching bases. CDR3 size: 15 residues. Looked up from germline, CDR1 is MNHEY and CDR2 is SMNVEV (reference sequence). Trimming pared 8 bases from V and 4 bases from J, leaving 20 bases between. In DNA form, the CDR3 reads TGTGCCAGCGGCCTCTCCGGAGCAGGGCTCTATGGCTACACCTTC. It translates to CASGLSGAGLYGYTF.

The chain recombines TRBV6-5 with TRBJ1-4; perhaps TRBD1 as D (6 bases). This CDR3 spans 13 amino acids. The V gene lost 4 bases and the J gene lost 12 bases, with 15 bases spanning the gap. CDR1 MNHEY and CDR2 SVGAGI come from the germline V gene. In DNA, the CDR3 is TGTGCCAGCAGTTGGGGGGCAGGGAGAGAACTGTTTTTT. It encodes CASSWGAGRELFF.

This clone was seen just once. V and J are TRBV19 and TRBJ2-1; D perhaps matches TRBD1 (6 bases). Looked up from germline, CDR1 is LNHDA and CDR2 is SQIVND (reference sequence). Trimming took 2 bases from V and 9 from J, leaving 14 bases between them. This CDR3 region has 14 residues. In nucleotides, the CDR3 is TGTGCCAGTAGTATATCCAGGACAGATGGTGAGCAGTTCTTC. Its protein is CASSISRTDGEQFF.

The chain has TRBV3-1 (or the pseudogene TRBV3-2) and TRBJ1-1, with 9 nucleotides matching TRBD1. Germline V gene data show CDR1 as LGHDT and CDR2 as YNNKEL (reference sequence). The CDR3 is 17 amino acids. Trimming took 1 base from V and 3 from J; bases not matched to a gene: 9. In nucleotides, the CDR3 is TGTGCCAGCAGCCAAGGCGACAGGGGGACATTGGACACTGAAGCTTTCTTT. Its translation is CASSQGDRGTLDTEAFF.

V usage is TRBV7-9 and J usage is TRBJ2-7; D gene uncertain. This CDR3 is built from 11 residues. CDR1 SEHNR and CDR2 FQNEAQ come from the germline V gene (reference sequence). Trimming cost V 2 bases and J 5 bases, with 4 bases left between them. CDR3 sequence: CASSLSDEQYF. The CDR3 region has the DNA TGTGCCAGCAGCTTAAGCGACGAGCAGTACTTC.

V usage is TRBV4-3 and J usage is TRBJ2-7, with a possible D match to TRBD1 (7 bases). The CDR3 spans 16 residues. V was trimmed by 2 bases and J by 6 bases, leaving 20 bases between them. CDR1 and CDR2 (germline): LGHNA, YSLEER. CDR3 sequence reads: CASSQRTGGELAEQYF. DNA of the CDR3: TGCGCCAGCAGCCAAAGGACAGGCGGGGAGCTGGCCGAGCAGTACTTC.

The rearrangement joins TRBV7-6 to TRBJ2-3; D is ambiguous. The CDR3 covers 13 residues. V was clipped by 2 bases and J by 2 bases, with 5 bases between them. Germline CDR1 is SGHVS and CDR2 is FNYEAQ. The CDR3 DNA follows: TGTGCCAGCAGCTTATACGTCACAGATACGCAGTATTTT. It codes for CASSLYVTDTQYF.

The chain links TRBV6-2 or TRBV6-3 to TRBJ2-3; D not certain. The germline gives CDR1 MNHEY, CDR2 SVGEGT. This CDR3 has 15 amino acids. V shed 6 bases and J shed 3 bases, with 16 bases lying between them. Written as DNA, the CDR3 is TGTGCCAGCAGCCATATGACTCGACGAACAGATACGCAGTATTTT. This gives the protein CASSHMTRRTDTQYF.

The chain employs TRBV6-2 or TRBV6-3 and TRBJ1-1; unclear D gene. The germline V and J ends were trimmed by 6 bases and 0 bases, with 17 bases remaining between them. The CDR3 is 16 residues long. Germline assignment: CDR1 MNHEY and CDR2 SVGEGT. The CDR3 here is CASSPLETRVNTEAFF. The CDR3 DNA reads TGTGCCAGCAGCCCTCTTGAGACCCGAGTGAACACTGAAGCTTTCTTT.

The genes are TRBV28 and TRBJ1-5; 8 bases are shared with TRBD1. Unmatched junction bases numbered 7, after V lost 5 bases and J lost 7 bases. From germline, CDR1 is MDHEN and CDR2 SYDVKM. The CDR3 sequence is 14 residues long. CDR3 region: CASSTQGAWQPQHF. The CDR3 DNA follows: TGTGCCAGCAGTACTCAGGGGGCTTGGCAGCCCCAGCATTTT.

This clone was seen only a few times. V and J are TRBV7-2 and TRBJ1-6; D is undetermined. This CDR3 comprises 15 residues. CDR1 is SGHTA and CDR2 is FQGNSA in the germline V gene. Trimming took 5 bases from V and 5 from J, leaving 13 bases between them. CDR3 in amino acids: CASSRTGIDNSPLHF. The CDR3, as DNA: TGTGCCAGCAGCCGGACGGGAATAGATAATTCACCCCTCCACTTT.

The rearrangement joins TRBV5-6 to TRBJ1-1; D is unresolved. V was cut by 4 bases and J by 5 bases, with 9 bases left in between. This CDR3 region has 12 residues. The germline gives CDR1 SGHDT, CDR2 YYEEEE. The CDR3 nucleotides read TGTGCCAGCAGCCTTCTTAGGACTGAAGCTTTCTTT. Protein product: CASSLLRTEAFF.

CDR3 sequence reads: CASSTYPRGIPPYGYTF. In DNA, the CDR3 is TGTGCCAGCAGCACCTACCCCCGGGGGATACCCCCCTATGGCTACACCTTC. V usage is TRBV11-2 and J usage is TRBJ1-2; a weak D match, TRBD1 (5 bases). The V end lost 5 bases, the J end lost 4 bases, and 23 bases lay between the germline ends. This CDR3 comprises 17 residues. Per the germline V gene, CDR1 is SGHAT and CDR2 is FQNNGV.

The chain combines TRBV14 with TRBJ2-1, with D possibly matching TRBD1 (5 bases). Trimming left V 4 bases short and J 4 bases short, with 20 bases between. From germline, CDR1 is SGHDN and CDR2 FVKESK. CDR3 length: 17 residues. The CDR3 region is CASSLLHTQGVYNEQFF. Here the CDR3 DNA reads TGTGCCAGCAGCCTATTACACACCCAAGGGGTTTACAATGAGCAGTTCTTC.